The rows below give T cell receptor beta chains drawn from one sample of a study of T cell changes during pregnancy in multiple sclerosis. Profiling relied on immunoSEQ multiplex PCR, and the TCRdb table lists in-frame clones only, not all of them. The repertoire consists of around 34,000 clones, with nearly 90% occurring once and the leading ten covering more than 0.55%. The sequenced sample was CD4+ T cells from peripheral blood mononuclear cells, obtained in the second trimester of pregnancy. All receptors come from a female donor with multiple sclerosis, enrolled in a pregnancy study. The conserved cysteine and the conserved F or W are not part of the CDR3 here. The D gene is left open where the match is weak.

TRBJ2-2 - TRBV12-5 ASSQDFGELF
TRBJ2-5 TRBD2 TRBV5-1 ASSWGLAGGTPPPQETQY
TRBJ2-5 - TRBV18 ASSPARRQETQY
TRBJ1-5 - TRBV28 ASSVQSGLYSNQPQH
TRBJ2-5 - TRBV28 ASSSPQGFQETQY
TRBJ2-1 TRBD1 TRBV6-5 ASSQQGVDYNEQF
TRBJ2-5 TRBD1 TRBV20-1 SAPSGGAQY
TRBJ2-7 - TRBV29-1 SVVQDSIHEQY
TRBJ2-3 TRBD2 TRBV7-2 ASSPRPRAGVGPDTQY
TRBJ2-7 TRBD1 TRBV6-5 ASRLTGDSYEQY
TRBJ2-1 TRBD2 TRBV5-4 ASSLGGGRSYNEQF
TRBJ1-2 - TRBV18 ASSPTTETIYGYT
TRBJ1-1 TRBD1 TRBV4-1 ASSQLNRGGTEAF
TRBJ2-3 - TRBV11-2 ASSLGRGTDTQY
TRBJ2-7 TRBD2 TRBV28 ASSSRGSGKYEQY
TRBJ2-7 TRBD2 TRBV6-1 ASSRDGGYEQY
TRBJ2-2 - TRBV5-5 ASRYEQGTGELF
TRBJ2-7 TRBD2 TRBV5-4 ASSLGLAGSYEQY
TRBJ1-3 - TRBV5-8 ASSLFGESGNTIY
TRBJ1-3 - TRBV6-5 TSSYSYGSGNTIY
TRBJ2-7 - TRBV5-6 ASSPRALINSYEQY
TRBJ2-1 - TRBV4-1 ASSQDRWGEVQF
TRBJ2-7 - TRBV27 ASSPSVGPYEQY
TRBJ2-1 TRBD2 TRBV18 ASSPLPPSGASYNEQF
TRBJ2-1 - TRBV6-5 ASRQYSNGLNEQF
TRBJ2-4 TRBD2 TRBV19 ASSIALAGGQIAKNIQY
TRBJ2-2 TRBD1 TRBV6-1 ASSTGTGGTGELF